The present T cell receptor beta chain was sequenced within a study of blood T cell repertoires in COVID-19. Germline V CDR1 and CDR2: LNHDA, SQIVND (reference sequence). After removal of 1 base from V and 4 bases from J, the junction contained 6 bases not matched to a gene. The CDR3 covers 15 residues. Libraries were prepared by immunoSEQ multiplex PCR; TCRdb keeps only in-frame clonotypes and omits some of them. The sample has under 300,000 clones, about 93% seen once. The chain employs TRBV19 and TRBJ1-1; 7 bases are a match to TRBD1. The source is a woman under 30 who had recovered from COVID-19. The specimen sequenced was PBMCs or T cells enriched from blood (not recorded which). The DNA for the CDR3 is TGTGCCAGTAGTATAGCGGTCAACAGGGGCACTGAAGCTTTCTTT. Its translation: CASSIAVNRGTEAFF. The full variable domain, in which reference TRBV19 and TRBJ1-1 provide the parts outside the CDR3, is DGGITQSPKYLFRKEGQNVTLSCEQNLNHDAMYWYRQDPGQGLRLIYYSQIVNDFQKGDIAEGYSVSREKKESFPLTVTSAQKNPTAFYLCASSIAVNRGTEAFFGQGTRLTVV.